A selection of T cell receptor beta chains follows, all from one sample in a study of blood T cell repertoires in COVID-19. Assay: immunoSEQ multiplex PCR; the TCRdb copy retains only in-frame clones and omits some. Seen here are about 240,000 clones, 87% observed once, and the top ten hold just over 7%. The sample was peripheral blood. These receptors were collected from a man in his fifties or sixties who had recovered from COVID-19. Both conserved end residues are part of each CDR3. A D gene is named only where the DNA matches it firmly. Clone size is shown for a subset of rows, as once, few, many or a class of expanded clone.

TRBV7-9	NA	TRBJ1-2	NA	CASNSIGGSGANYGYTF	TGTGCCAGCAACTCAATAGGTGGTTCCGGAGCTAACTATGGCTACACCTTC
TRBV30	TRBD1	TRBJ2-2	few	CAWSGTGFPGELFF	TGTGCCTGGAGCGGGACAGGGTTCCCCGGGGAGCTGTTTTTT
TRBV3-1/TRBV3-2	TRBD1	TRBJ1-6	NA	CASSQPKDRGNSPLHF	TGTGCCAGCAGCCAACCTAAGGACAGGGGGAATTCACCCCTCCACTTT
TRBV2	NA	TRBJ1-1	NA	CAFMMNGEAFF	TGTGCCTTCATGATGAACGGGGAAGCTTTCTTT
TRBV5-6	NA	TRBJ1-5	NA	CASSLAWGGQPQHF	TGTGCCAGCAGCTTGGCGTGGGGAGGTCAGCCCCAGCATTTT
TRBV19	TRBD1	TRBJ1-1	NA	CASSKGRDRGPNTEAFF	TGTGCCAGTAGTAAGGGGCGGGACAGGGGCCCTAACACTGAAGCTTTCTTT
TRBV5-1	NA	TRBJ1-2	NA	CASSLDPRRKTDGYTF	TGCGCCAGCAGCTTGGATCCCCGCCGGAAAACAGATGGCTACACCTTC
TRBV7-9	TRBD1	TRBJ2-5	NA	CASSSQGIRETQYF	TGTGCCAGCAGCTCACAGGGGATCAGAGAGACCCAGTACTTC
TRBV20-1	NA	TRBJ1-5	NA	CSASSGPASNQPQHF	TGCAGTGCTAGTTCAGGGCCAGCGAGCAATCAGCCCCAGCATTTT
TRBV28	NA	TRBJ1-1	NA	CASRRRGTEAFF	TGTGCCAGCAGGCGAAGGGGCACTGAAGCTTTCTTT
TRBV2	NA	TRBJ1-6	NA	CASSDSVGAAGSPLHF	TGTGCCAGCAGTGATAGTGTGGGGGCTGCGGGTTCACCCCTCCACTTT
TRBV2	NA	TRBJ2-2	NA	CASIGQMNTGELFF	TGTGCCAGCATTGGACAGATGAACACCGGGGAGCTGTTTTTT
TRBV5-1	TRBD1	TRBJ1-6	NA	CASSAGQDNSPLHF	TGCGCCAGCAGCGCTGGACAGGATAATTCACCCCTCCACTTT
TRBV28	NA	TRBJ2-7	NA	CASSLSNGYEQYF	TGTGCCAGCAGTTTGTCCAACGGGTACGAGCAGTACTTC
TRBV7-2	NA	TRBJ2-3	NA	CASSSSGGLNTQYF	TGTGCCAGCAGCTCCTCGGGGGGCCTAAATACGCAGTATTTT
TRBV5-8	NA	TRBJ1-6	once	CASSFQGSYNSPLHF	TGTGCCAGCAGCTTTCAGGGGTCCTATAATTCACCCCTCCACTTT
TRBV5-1	TRBD1	TRBJ1-1	NA	CASRGTGRSTEAFF	TGCGCCAGCAGGGGGACAGGTAGGTCCACTGAAGCTTTCTTT
TRBV6-5	TRBD2	TRBJ2-5	NA	CASSLGPGRVETQYF	TGTGCCAGCAGCCTGGGGCCGGGGAGGGTGGAGACCCAGTACTTC
TRBV12-2	NA	TRBJ1-3	NA	CASREWFRNTIYF	TGTGCAAGTCGCGAGTGGTTCCGAAACACCATATATTTT
TRBV18	NA	TRBJ2-7	NA	CASSPPVTGYPPLYEQYF	TGTGCCAGCTCACCACCCGTAACAGGCTATCCCCCTCTATACGAGCAGTACTTC
TRBV14	NA	TRBJ1-4	NA	CASSQVGAKLFF	TGTGCCAGCAGCCAAGTGGGAGCAAAACTGTTTTTT
TRBV11-2	NA	TRBJ2-5	NA	CASSFSVMETQYF	TGTGCCAGCAGCTTCTCAGTGATGGAGACCCAGTACTTC
TRBV5-6	NA	TRBJ1-5	NA	CASSSRGGEPQHF	TGTGCCAGCAGCTCCCGAGGTGGTGAGCCCCAGCATTTT
TRBV6-5	NA	TRBJ1-3	NA	CATLIFDSGNTIYF	TGTGCCACCCTAATATTCGACTCTGGAAACACCATATATTTT
TRBV5-8	TRBD1	TRBJ2-2	NA	CASSLPPGQGRINTGELFF	TGTGCCAGCAGCTTACCCCCGGGACAGGGGCGAATTAACACCGGGGAGCTGTTTTTT
TRBV6-5	NA	TRBJ1-3	few	CASSYQNTIYF	TGTGCCAGCAGTTACCAGAACACCATATATTTT
TRBV12-3/TRBV12-4	NA	TRBJ2-5	NA	CASSLRERETQYF	TGTGCCAGCAGTTTAAGGGAGCGTGAGACCCAGTACTTC
TRBV10-3	TRBD1	TRBJ2-7	NA	CAISATGGTYEQYF	TGTGCCATCAGTGCGACAGGGGGGACCTACGAGCAGTACTTC
TRBV4-2	NA	TRBJ1-4	NA	CASSLRGGGEKLFF	TGTGCCAGCAGCCTTAGAGGGGGGGGCGAAAAACTGTTTTTT
TRBV6-6	TRBD2	TRBJ2-3	NA	CASSYSRLAGDTQYF	TGTGCCAGCAGTTACTCACGTCTAGCGGGAGATACGCAGTATTTT
TRBV4-1	TRBD2	TRBJ2-7	many	CASSQDLRVTSGGVEQYF	TGCGCCAGCAGCCAAGATCTCAGAGTGACTAGCGGGGGGGTCGAGCAGTACTTC
TRBV2	TRBD1	TRBJ1-4	NA	CASRRSDRVGEKLFF	TGTGCCAGCAGAAGATCCGACAGGGTTGGGGAAAAACTGTTTTTT
TRBV29-1	TRBD1	TRBJ1-2	NA	CSVETGGLGYTF	TGCAGCGTTGAAACAGGGGGACTGGGCTACACCTTC
TRBV5-4	TRBD1	TRBJ1-2	once	CASTGRGQGTNYGYTF	TGTGCCAGTACCGGGCGGGGACAGGGGACTAACTATGGCTACACCTTC
TRBV6-5	TRBD1	TRBJ2-2	NA	CASSRTGTNTGELFF	TGTGCCAGCAGTCGGACAGGAACGAACACCGGGGAGCTGTTTTTT
TRBV5-6	NA	TRBJ2-3	NA	CASSLRQEQYF	TGTGCCAGCAGCTTAAGACAGGAGCAGTATTTT
TRBV7-6	TRBD2	TRBJ2-3	NA	CASSPNAGGRPVSDTQYF	TGTGCCAGCAGCCCAAACGCGGGGGGGCGTCCCGTATCGGATACGCAGTATTTT
TRBV5-6	NA	TRBJ2-1	NA	CASSLWGRSYNEQFF	TGTGCCAGCAGCTTGTGGGGGCGCTCCTACAATGAGCAGTTCTTC
TRBV18	NA	TRBJ1-4	NA	CASSRRQVLTNEKLFF	TGTGCCAGCTCAAGAAGACAGGTGCTAACTAATGAAAAACTGTTTTTT
TRBV10-3	NA	TRBJ2-2	NA	CAISDPTSPLSVPGELFF	TGTGCCATCAGTGACCCCACGTCGCCCTTGAGTGTCCCCGGGGAGCTGTTTTTT
TRBV10-1	NA	TRBJ2-2	NA	CASSEQGSNTGELFF	TGCGCCAGCAGTGAACAGGGTTCGAACACCGGGGAGCTGTTTTTT
TRBV7-9	NA	TRBJ1-3	NA	CASSFTGNTIYF	TGTGCCAGCAGCTTCACTGGAAACACCATATATTTT
TRBV9	TRBD1	TRBJ1-6	NA	CASSPTRTGGANSPLHF	TGTGCCAGCAGCCCTACCCGGACAGGGGGCGCGAATTCACCCCTCCACTTT